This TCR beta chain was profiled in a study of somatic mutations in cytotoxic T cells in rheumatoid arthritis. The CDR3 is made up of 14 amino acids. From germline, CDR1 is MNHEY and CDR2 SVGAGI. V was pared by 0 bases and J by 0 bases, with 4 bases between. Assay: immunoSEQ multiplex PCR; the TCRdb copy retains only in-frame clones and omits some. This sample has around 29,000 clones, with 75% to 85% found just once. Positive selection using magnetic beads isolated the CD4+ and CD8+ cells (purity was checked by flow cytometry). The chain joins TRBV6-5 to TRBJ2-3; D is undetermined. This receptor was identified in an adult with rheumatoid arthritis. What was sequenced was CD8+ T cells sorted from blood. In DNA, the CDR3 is TGTGCCAGCAGTTACTCGACTAGCACAGATACGCAGTATTTT. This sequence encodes CASSYSTSTDTQYF.